These T cell receptor beta chains were read from a single sample in a study of cytomegalovirus exposure and HLA in healthy donors. Libraries were prepared by immunoSEQ multiplex PCR; TCRdb keeps only in-frame clonotypes and omits some of them. This sample yields around 140,000 clones, of which 75% to 80% are seen a single time; approximately 4% belongs to the top ten. Input material: PBMCs. The source of these receptors is a male donor in good health and CMV-seronegative. Each CDR3 is given with its conserved first and last residue. The D gene is left open where the match is weak. A clone size is listed for some rows: how often the clone was seen (once, few, many), or a class if it is expanded.

j_gene,abundance,d_gene,v_gene,CDR3nt,CDR3aa
TRBJ1-1,.,.,TRBV11-2,TGTGCCAGCAGCTTAAGGGGTGGGGGGGCCGACACTGAAGCTTTCTTT,CASSLRGGGADTEAFF
TRBJ1-2,.,TRBD1,TRBV5-1,TGCGCCAGCAGCTTGCCGGGACAGGGGAAGGGGGGCTACACCTTC,CASSLPGQGKGGYTF
TRBJ1-5,.,.,TRBV13,TGTGCCAGCAGCTTATCAGGGGCTAGCAATCAGCCCCAGCATTTT,CASSLSGASNQPQHF
TRBJ2-2,.,TRBD2,TRBV11-1,TGTGCCAGCAGCTTAATCCTAGCGGGGGTCACCGGGGAGCTGTTTTTT,CASSLILAGVTGELFF
TRBJ2-2,once,.,TRBV9,TGTGCCAGCAGCGTAGGAGCGGGCAGCGGGGAGCTGTTTTTT,CASSVGAGSGELFF
TRBJ1-3,few,.,TRBV6-1,TGTGCCATCCAGACAGTCTCTGGAAACACCATATATTTT,CAIQTVSGNTIYF
TRBJ2-7,few,.,TRBV12-5,TGTGCTAGTGGTTTATTATACGAGCAGTACTTC,CASGLLYEQYF
TRBJ1-2,.,TRBD1,TRBV9,TGTGCCAGCAGAGGTCCCGGGACAGATTTAAACTATGGCTACACCTTC,CASRGPGTDLNYGYTF
TRBJ1-5,few,.,TRBV21-1,TGTGCCAGCAGCAATAAGGGAGGAGGGGATCATCAGCCCCAGCATTTT,CASSNKGGGDHQPQHF
TRBJ1-1,few,.,TRBV6-4,TGTGCCAGCAGCCCCACAGGGATAACTGAAGCTTTCTTT,CASSPTGITEAFF
TRBJ1-4,.,.,TRBV6-5,TGTGCCAGCAGTTACTCAGGGGCAGGGTATGAAAAACTGTTTTTT,CASSYSGAGYEKLFF
TRBJ1-2,.,.,TRBV5-8,TGTGCCAGCAGACACCTCGTGGACAGAGCCCCGTCATATGGCTACACCTTC,CASRHLVDRAPSYGYTF
TRBJ2-3,.,.,TRBV7-2,TGTGCCAGCAGCTCCAGTCAGGGTACCACAGATACGCAGTATTTT,CASSSSQGTTDTQYF
TRBJ2-5,.,TRBD1,TRBV5-6,TGTGCCAGCAGCCTACAGGGACAGGGTGTAGAGACCCAGTACTTC,CASSLQGQGVETQYF
TRBJ2-5,.,TRBD1,TRBV6-1,TGTGCCAGCAGTGAAGCCGGGACAGGGGGCCTCCAAGAGACCCAGTACTTC,CASSEAGTGGLQETQYF
TRBJ2-7,.,TRBD2,TRBV2,TGTGCCATTGGACTAGCGGGGGCCTACGAGCAGTACTTC,CAIGLAGAYEQYF
TRBJ2-6,.,.,TRBV2,TGTGCCAGCAGTGAACAGGGTAATGGGGCCAACGTCCTGACTTTC,CASSEQGNGANVLTF
TRBJ2-7,.,.,TRBV7-9,TGTGCCAGCAGCAGAGCAGGGCCCCACGAGCAGTACTTC,CASSRAGPHEQYF
TRBJ1-2,.,.,TRBV29-1,TGCAGCGTAGGGAGGGCGGGGGATGGCTACACCTTC,CSVGRAGDGYTF
TRBJ2-3,.,TRBD2,TRBV5-1,TGCGCCAGCAGCGGATCTAGCGGAACTAGCACAGATACGCAGTATTTT,CASSGSSGTSTDTQYF
TRBJ2-3,.,TRBD2,TRBV5-6,TGTGCCAGCAGCTTGTCTAGCGGGAGGTCAGATACGCAGTATTTT,CASSLSSGRSDTQYF
TRBJ1-2,once,TRBD1,TRBV5-5,TGTGCCAGCAGGTTGACAGGGCCCAACTATGGCTACACCTTC,CASRLTGPNYGYTF
TRBJ2-3,.,TRBD2,TRBV9,TGTGCCAGCAGCACCCGGCCTCTAGCGGGAGTCGATACGCAGTATTTT,CASSTRPLAGVDTQYF
TRBJ1-2,.,TRBD1,TRBV5-1,TGCGCCAGCAGCTACCTCCCACAGGGGGCAGACTATGGCTACACCTTC,CASSYLPQGADYGYTF
TRBJ1-4,.,.,TRBV4-3,TGCGCCAGCAGCCAAGATCAGCGGGGGGCGACGACTAATGAAAAACTGTTTTTT,CASSQDQRGATTNEKLFF
TRBJ2-5,few,TRBD2,TRBV7-8,TGTGCCAGCAGCTTAGGGGGACTAGCGGAAGAGACCCAGTACTTC,CASSLGGLAEETQYF
TRBJ2-1,.,.,TRBV30,TGTGCCTGGTCAGCGGGTACCTCCTACAATGAGCAGTTCTTC,CAWSAGTSYNEQFF
TRBJ2-3,.,.,TRBV5-4,TGTGCCAGCAGCCCGGTAAATCAGGGTACGCAGTATTTT,CASSPVNQGTQYF
TRBJ1-2,.,.,TRBV5-1,TGCGCCAGCGGAACAGACTATGGCTACACCTTC,CASGTDYGYTF